Listed below are T cell receptor beta chains from one sample, sequenced in a study of T cell changes during pregnancy in multiple sclerosis. Sequencing was performed with immunoSEQ multiplex PCR; in TCRdb, only in-frame clones are kept and a portion is missing. The data show tens of thousands of clones, about 92% seen once. The material sequenced was CD8+ T cells from peripheral blood mononuclear cells, taken before pregnancy. Receptor source: a female donor with multiple sclerosis, enrolled in a pregnancy study. Both conserved end residues are part of each CDR3.

v_call	j_call	cdr3_aa
TRBV4-3	TRBJ2-1	CASSQEEGSYNEQFF
TRBV4-3	TRBJ2-3	CASSQDIGVPDTQYF
TRBV25-1	TRBJ2-7	CASSHRVHSYEQYF
TRBV29-1	TRBJ2-3	CSVEDRGQTSSTDTQYF
TRBV4-2	TRBJ1-2	CASSQDGGRSNYGYTF
TRBV5-1	TRBJ1-6	CASSLGGGFPLGNSPLHF
TRBV5-4	TRBJ1-1	CASSLFGGDTEAFF
TRBV5-1	TRBJ2-7	CASSWGQNEQYF
TRBV19	TRBJ1-2	CASYNYGYTF
TRBV6-4	TRBJ2-1	CASSEAGGLNEQFF
TRBV9	TRBJ2-3	CASSVGIGAPGTDTQYF
TRBV19	TRBJ1-1	CASSDPTGSLPEAFF
TRBV9	TRBJ1-2	CASSPGGSIYGYTF
TRBV4-2	TRBJ2-7	CASSQEAGGPNEQYF
TRBV7-6	TRBJ1-1	CASSLGAGGGAFF
TRBV30	TRBJ1-5	CAWSLGVGQPQHF
TRBV5-1	TRBJ2-3	CASSLGQGADTQYF
TRBV7-9	TRBJ1-4	CASSPISKLFF
TRBV11-2	TRBJ1-1	CASSGGMGLNTEAFF
TRBV4-3	TRBJ2-7	CASSQGTSGVSSYEQYF
TRBV4-1	TRBJ2-2	CASSLGLANTGELFF
TRBV9	TRBJ2-5	CASSAPKRGGQETQYF
TRBV5-5	TRBJ2-7	CASSPDGVLEYF
TRBV6-4	TRBJ2-1	CASSDSSGETEQFF
TRBV7-6	TRBJ2-7	CASSGRGTGGSYEQYF
TRBV6-5	TRBJ2-7	CASSTGFHPEQYF
TRBV11-2	TRBJ1-1	CASSSGHPEAFF
TRBV5-4	TRBJ2-7	CATGTGYEQYF
TRBV4-1	TRBJ2-7	CASSQVVGEAYEQYF
TRBV7-9	TRBJ2-7	CAGQDPGMGEQYF
TRBV12-2	TRBJ2-7	CASRSPAYEQYF
TRBV4-3	TRBJ2-7	CASSQGLDYEQYF
TRBV19	TRBJ2-1	CASGLAGAYNEQFF
TRBV6-4	TRBJ2-1	CASSDAGGDPNEQFF
TRBV27	TRBJ2-7	CASSESLGQGTYEQYF
TRBV6-4	TRBJ2-3	CASSEGTGGAVDTQYF
TRBV7-9	TRBJ1-2	CASSLEFWTSDGYTF
TRBV11-1	TRBJ1-1	CASSLPGGAIAEAFF
TRBV6-5	TRBJ1-2	CASSYRQGDGYTF
TRBV7-9	TRBJ2-3	CASSLGQGALADTQYF
TRBV2	TRBJ2-2	CASSEAFWDTNTGELFF
TRBV9	TRBJ2-1	CASSVSPGNGNEQFF
TRBV7-3	TRBJ2-2	CASSLTSGGTGELFF
TRBV5-5	TRBJ1-2	CASRPLQGNYGYTF
TRBV7-9	TRBJ2-7	CASSSALVSYEQYF
TRBV9	TRBJ2-3	CASSLGGSDTQYF
TRBV7-3	TRBJ2-3	CASSLWTGGDTQYF
TRBV2	TRBJ2-1	CASRLAGGINEQFF
TRBV4-3	TRBJ2-2	CASSRIDTGELFF
TRBV9	TRBJ1-1	CASSATGTFMNTEAFF